These 15 T cell receptor beta chains share one sample of origin, sequenced in a study of shared clonotypes between healthy human individuals. The method was immunoSEQ multiplex PCR; TCRdb's version includes in-frame clones alone and lacks a portion of them. The table has around 2.1 million clones, approximately 94% seen once. As defined, naive CD8 cells were CD45RO-negative and positively selected for CCR7, with terminally differentiated effector memory CD45RA+ cells excluded. Sequencing input: naive CD8+ T cells from PBMCs. The source is a young man in good health. Some clones in this sample may be carry-over from other donors' samples.

Note on this clone: At one boundary the junction diverges from the germline segment, which might be a read error. The V and J genes are TRBV7-2 and TRBJ2-5; TRBD1 matches at 7 bases. The CDR3 sequence is 16 residues long. The germline V gene encodes CDR1 SGHTA and CDR2 FQGNSA. CDR3 nucleotides: TGCGCCAGCAGCCAAGATAGGGCAGGGGGCCAAGAGACCCAGTACTTC. Protein: CASSQDRAGGQETQYF.

This chain joins TRBV27 and TRBJ2-7; the D gene is possibly TRBD2 (6 bases). The CDR3 sequence is 14 residues long. CDR1 is MNHEY, CDR2 SMNVEV, per germline (reference sequence). V was clipped by 2 bases and J by 5 bases, with 13 bases between them. The CDR3 reads CASSLVRGTHEQYF. The CDR3 DNA follows: TGTGCCAGCAGTTTAGTCCGGGGGACCCACGAGCAGTACTTC.

This chain connects TRBV4-1 to TRBJ1-1; tentatively, D is TRBD1 (5 bases). CDR3 length: 16 residues. The germline CDR1 and CDR2 sequences are MGHRA and YSYEKL. The germline V and J ends were trimmed by 6 bases and 3 bases, with 20 bases remaining between them. As DNA, the CDR3 is TGCGCCAGCAGTCCCGGGGACGGAACGAGAGACACTGAAGCTTTCTTT. Translated: CASSPGDGTRDTEAFF.

In regard to this clone: The sample carries other DNA sequences with the same CDR3. The gene calls are TRBV9 and TRBJ2-7; weak D call: TRBD2 (6 bases). The CDR3 extends over 14 amino acids. The V and J ends lost 0 bases and 2 bases respectively, with 9 bases between them. Per the germline V gene, CDR1 is SGDLS and CDR2 is YYNGEE. The CDR3 nucleotides read TGTGCCAGCAGCGTAGGTGGAGGGACCTACGAGCAGTACTTC. It specifies CASSVGGGTYEQYF. Full variable domain (remainder filled in from reference TRBV9 and TRBJ2-7): DSGVTQTPKHLITATGQRVTLRCSPRSGDLSVYWYQQSLDQGLQFLIQYYNGEERAKGNILERFSAQQFPDLHSELNLSSLELGDSALYFCASSVGGGTYEQYFGPGTRLTVT.

This clone was counted a few times. The CDR3 sequence is CASRRQGATEAFF. Here the CDR3 DNA reads TGTGCCAGCAGACGCCAGGGGGCCACTGAAGCTTTCTTT. The chain joins TRBV7-6 to TRBJ1-1; 8 bases are a match to TRBD1. CDR1 SGHVS and CDR2 FNYEAQ come from the germline V gene. The CDR3 totals 13 residues. Unmatched junction bases numbered 4, after V lost 6 bases and J lost 4 bases.

The J gene is TRBJ2-5, the V gene TRBV6-1; D might be TRBD2 (5 bases). Trimming stripped 6 bases from V and 14 bases from J, with 25 bases between. This CDR3 spans 14 amino acids. Germline CDR1 is MNHNS and CDR2 is SASEGT. This chain's CDR3 is CASSRTQKLRTDYF. The DNA of the CDR3 is TGTGCCAGCAGCCGCACCCAAAAACTCAGGACTGATTACTTC.

This rearrangement joins TRBV28 to TRBJ1-1, with 7 bases aligning to TRBD1. Per germline, CDR1 MDHEN and CDR2 SYDVKM. The CDR3 has 15 amino acids. V shed 2 bases and J 1 base; nucleotides not matched to a gene: 4. This CDR3 reads CASSLTGQENTEAFF. CDR3 DNA: TGTGCCAGCAGTTTAACCGGACAGGAGAACACTGAAGCTTTCTTT.

About this clone itself: Other DNA sequences from this sample encode an identical CDR3 as well. The chain joins TRBV27 to TRBJ2-3; the D is unclear. Deletions cut 3 bases from V and 4 bases from J, with 5 bases between. The length of the CDR3 is 12 residues. Germline V gives CDR1 MNHEY, CDR2 SMNVEV (reference sequence). CDR3 coding DNA: TGTGCCAGCAGTTTTGGGTCAGATACGCAGTATTTT. Residues: CASSFGSDTQYF.

The chain couples TRBV25-1 to TRBJ2-5; D not certain. The CDR3 is 16 amino acids. The germline CDR1 and CDR2 sequences are MGHDK and SYGVNS. V was clipped by 1 base and J by 10 bases, with 22 bases between them. In nucleotides, the CDR3 is TGTGCCAGCAGTGAATTTAGTGACCCCCCACGGGTTGTCCAGTACTTC. Residues: CASSEFSDPPRVVQYF.

The CDR3 loop is CASSISPSGGDGYTF. CDR3 nucleotides: TGTGCCAGCAGCATAAGCCCATCCGGCGGGGATGGCTACACCTTC. The J gene is TRBJ1-2, the V gene TRBV11-2; D is unresolved. The CDR3 sequence is 15 residues long. Germline V gene lookup returns CDR1 SGHAT and CDR2 FQNNGV. The V gene lost 5 bases and the J gene lost 6 bases, with 19 bases spanning the gap.

This chain uses TRBV7-9 with TRBJ2-7; maybe TRBD2 (7 bases). This CDR3 is 17 amino acids long. V lost 4 bases and J lost 4, with 23 bases in between. From germline, CDR1 is SEHNR and CDR2 FQNEAQ (reference sequence). In DNA, the CDR3 is TGTGCCAGCAGCTCGAAGGACAGCGGGGCCTTGGGTTACGAGCAGTACTTC. Amino acids: CASSSKDSGALGYEQYF.

This sequence joins TRBV29-1 and TRBJ1-1; 7 nucleotides align to TRBD1. The V gene's germline CDR1 is SQVTM and CDR2 ANQGSEA. The CDR3 consists of 16 residues. Losses at the gene ends were 2 bases for V and 1 base for J; bases not matched to a gene: 10. The CDR3: CSVEFITGDENTEAFF. CDR3 coding DNA: TGCAGCGTTGAATTTATTACAGGGGATGAGAACACTGAAGCTTTCTTT. Variable domain in full (rest from reference TRBV29-1 and TRBJ1-1): SAVISQKPSRDICQRGTSLTIQCQVDSQVTMMFWYRQQPGQSLTLIATANQGSEATYESGFVIDKFPISRPNLTFSTLTVSNMSPEDSSIYLCSVEFITGDENTEAFFGQGTRLTVV.

This chain connects TRBV11-2 to TRBJ1-1, with unresolved D. The CDR3 runs to 13 residues. Germline assignment: CDR1 SGHAT and CDR2 FQNNGV. Trimming cost V 5 bases and J 8 bases, with 15 bases left between them. Written as DNA, the CDR3 is TGTGCCAGCAGCCGACCCTTGGTGGGGGAAGCTTTCTTT. Encoded protein: CASSRPLVGEAFF.

The V call is TRBV19, the J call TRBJ1-4; possibly TRBD1 for D (6 bases). This CDR3 spans 19 amino acids. The germline V gene encodes CDR1 LNHDA and CDR2 SQIVND (reference sequence). V was shortened by 3 bases and J by 0 bases, with 20 bases between the two germline ends. This CDR3 reads CASSILAPLQGSTNEKLFF. CDR3 nucleotide sequence: TGTGCCAGTAGTATTCTCGCCCCCCTACAGGGATCAACTAATGAAAAACTGTTTTTT.

This rearrangement joins TRBV7-9 to TRBJ2-5; tentatively, D is TRBD1 (5 bases). The CDR3 runs 16 residues. V dropped 5 bases and J dropped 2 bases, with 18 bases sitting between them. CDR1 and CDR2 from the germline V gene are SEHNR and FQNEAQ (reference sequence). Here the CDR3 reads CASSHPLTAHQETQYF. The CDR3 DNA reads TGTGCCAGCAGCCACCCTTTGACAGCTCATCAAGAGACCCAGTACTTC.